This paragraph reports one T cell receptor (beta chain). This specimen belongs to a study of shared T cell receptors in the human thymus. The V gene end was trimmed by 2 bases and the J gene end by 3 bases; junction bases not matched to a gene: 3. Germline lookup yields CDR1 WNHNN and CDR2 SYGVQD (reference sequence). The length of the CDR3 is 14 residues. Only in-frame clones appear in the TCRdb table, and some are missing; sequencing was by immunoSEQ multiplex PCR. The sample holds fewer than 700,000 clones, around 87% seen once. A further study also used this sample, focusing on human thymus T cells. From that second work: In corrective heart surgery, resections were taken, and these provided the thymus tissue. Usage of V and J genes appeared biased in thymic and blood repertoires.

The clonotype was recovered from a boy less than two years old with a congenital heart defect. The genes are TRBV10-1 and TRBJ2-7, with 8 bases identical to TRBD1. Source material: thymocytes. The CDR3 region is CASSEGTGNYEQYF. For the CDR3, the DNA is TGCGCCAGCAGTGAGGGGACAGGAAACTACGAGCAGTACTTC.